This T cell receptor (beta chain) originates from a study of blood T cell repertoires in COVID-19. Study context: Italy, Spain and the United States were the sources of the convalescent and acute COVID-19 samples.

In the study's own analysis: It was from reference gene primer amplification that nucleated cell counts were estimated. Libraries were prepared by immunoSEQ multiplex PCR; TCRdb keeps only in-frame clonotypes and omits some of them. For V, J and clone size, that table is used; D and trimming come from the DNA. The data contain more than 300,000 clones, 85% to 90% of them singletons. Two negative PCRs, clearance, or symptom resolution had been documented for recovered Cohort 3 donors. This clone was recorded once. V was pared by 1 base and J by 2 bases, with 9 bases between. Germline V lookup: CDR1 MNHEY, CDR2 SMNVEV (reference sequence). There are 14 residues in the CDR3.

The chain employs TRBV27 and TRBJ2-7, with a tentative D call TRBD1 (6 bases). The sequenced material came from PBMCs or T cells enriched from blood (not recorded which). The receptor was isolated from a woman between 18 and 29 years old who had recovered from COVID-19. CDR3 residues: CASSLFQGTYEQYF. The CDR3 nucleotides are TGTGCCAGCAGTTTATTTCAGGGGACCTACGAGCAGTACTTC.